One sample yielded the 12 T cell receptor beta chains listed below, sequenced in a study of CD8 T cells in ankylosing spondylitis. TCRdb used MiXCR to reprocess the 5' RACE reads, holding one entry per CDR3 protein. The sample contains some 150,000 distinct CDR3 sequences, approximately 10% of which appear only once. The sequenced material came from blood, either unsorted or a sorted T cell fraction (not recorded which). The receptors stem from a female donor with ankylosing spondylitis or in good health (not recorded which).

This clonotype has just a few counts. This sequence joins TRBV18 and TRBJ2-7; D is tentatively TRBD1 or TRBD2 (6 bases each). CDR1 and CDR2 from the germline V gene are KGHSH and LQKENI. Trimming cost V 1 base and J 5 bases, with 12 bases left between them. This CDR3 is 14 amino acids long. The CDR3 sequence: CASSPQPGGDEQYF. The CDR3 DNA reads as TGTGCCAGCTCACCACAACCCGGGGGCGACGAGCAGTACTTC.

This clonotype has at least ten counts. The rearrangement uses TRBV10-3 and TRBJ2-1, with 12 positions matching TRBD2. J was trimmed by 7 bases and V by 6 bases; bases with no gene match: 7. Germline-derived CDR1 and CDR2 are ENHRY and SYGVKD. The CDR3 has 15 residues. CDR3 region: CAISQTSGRYNEQFF. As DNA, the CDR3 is TGTGCCATCAGCCAGACTAGCGGGAGATATAATGAGCAGTTCTTC.

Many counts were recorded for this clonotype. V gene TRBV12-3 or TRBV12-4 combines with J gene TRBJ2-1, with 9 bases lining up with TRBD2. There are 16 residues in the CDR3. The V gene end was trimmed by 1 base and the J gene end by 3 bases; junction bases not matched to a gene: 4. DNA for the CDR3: TGTGCCAGCAGTTTAGGACTAGCGGTTTACTACAATGAGCAGTTCTTC. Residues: CASSLGLAVYYNEQFF.

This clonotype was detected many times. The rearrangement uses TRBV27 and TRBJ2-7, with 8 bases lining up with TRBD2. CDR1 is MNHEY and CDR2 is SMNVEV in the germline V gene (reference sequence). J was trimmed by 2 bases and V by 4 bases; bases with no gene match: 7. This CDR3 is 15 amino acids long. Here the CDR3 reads CASSSNPGLAYEQYF. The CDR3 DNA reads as TGTGCCAGCAGTTCTAATCCGGGACTAGCCTACGAGCAGTACTTC.

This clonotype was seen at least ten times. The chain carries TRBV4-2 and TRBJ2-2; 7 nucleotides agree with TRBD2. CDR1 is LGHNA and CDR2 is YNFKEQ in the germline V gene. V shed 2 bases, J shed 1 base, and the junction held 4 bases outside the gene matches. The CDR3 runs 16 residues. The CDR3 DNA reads TGTGCCAGCAGCCAACTGGCGGGGGTGAACACCGGGGAGCTGTTTTTT. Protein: CASSQLAGVNTGELFF.

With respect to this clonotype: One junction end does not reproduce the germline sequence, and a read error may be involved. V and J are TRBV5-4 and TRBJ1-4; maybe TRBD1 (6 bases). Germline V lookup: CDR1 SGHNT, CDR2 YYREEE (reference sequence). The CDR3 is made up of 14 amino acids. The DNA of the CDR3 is TGTGCCAGCAGCTTGAGGCAGGGGAATGAAAAACCGTTTTTT. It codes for CASSLRQGNEKPFF.

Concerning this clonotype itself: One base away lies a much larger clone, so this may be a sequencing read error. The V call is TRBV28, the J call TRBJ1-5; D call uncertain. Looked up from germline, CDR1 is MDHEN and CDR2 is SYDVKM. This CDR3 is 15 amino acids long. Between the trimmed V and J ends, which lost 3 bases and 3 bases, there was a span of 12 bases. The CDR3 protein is CASSFEAADNQPQHF. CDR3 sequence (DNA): TGTGCCAGCAGTTTTGAGGCTGCTGACAATCAGCCCCAGCATTTT.

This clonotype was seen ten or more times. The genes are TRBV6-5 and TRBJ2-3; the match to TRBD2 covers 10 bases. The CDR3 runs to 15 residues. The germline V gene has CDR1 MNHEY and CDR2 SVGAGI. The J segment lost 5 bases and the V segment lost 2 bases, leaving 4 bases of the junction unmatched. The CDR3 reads CASSYELAGKDTQYF. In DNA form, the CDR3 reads TGTGCCAGCAGTTACGAACTAGCGGGGAAAGATACGCAGTATTTT.

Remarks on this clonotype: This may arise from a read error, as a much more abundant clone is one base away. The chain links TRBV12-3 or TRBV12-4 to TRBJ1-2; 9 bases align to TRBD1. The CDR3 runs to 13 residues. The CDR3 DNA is TGTACCAGCAGTTTATGGGACAGGGCTGGCTACACCTTC. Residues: CTSSLWDRAGYTF.

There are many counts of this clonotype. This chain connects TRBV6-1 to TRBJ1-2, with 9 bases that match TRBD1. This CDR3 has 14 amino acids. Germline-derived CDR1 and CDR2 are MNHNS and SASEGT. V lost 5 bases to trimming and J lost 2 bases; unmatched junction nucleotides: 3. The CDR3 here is CASSPDRGNYGYTF. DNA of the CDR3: TGTGCCAGCAGTCCGGACAGGGGAAACTATGGCTACACCTTC.

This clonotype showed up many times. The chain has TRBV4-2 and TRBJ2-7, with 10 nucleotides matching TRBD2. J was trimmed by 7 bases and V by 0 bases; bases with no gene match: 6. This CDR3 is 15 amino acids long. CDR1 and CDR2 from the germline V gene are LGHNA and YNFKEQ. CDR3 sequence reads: CASSQDLAGAGEQYF. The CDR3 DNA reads TGTGCCAGCAGCCAAGACCTAGCGGGAGCGGGAGAGCAGTACTTC.

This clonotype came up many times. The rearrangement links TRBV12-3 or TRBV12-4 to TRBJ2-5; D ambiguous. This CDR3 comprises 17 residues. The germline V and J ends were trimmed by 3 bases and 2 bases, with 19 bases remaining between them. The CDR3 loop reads CASSLRPSTLIQETQYF. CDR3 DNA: TGTGCCAGCAGTTTGCGACCGAGTACGCTCATTCAAGAGACCCAGTACTTC.